One sample yielded the 15 T cell receptor beta chains listed below, sequenced in a study of CXCR3-negative and CXCR3-positive naive CD8 T cells. The method, 5' RACE with UMI labels, was used to prepare the TRB cDNA libraries. TCRdb re-analyzed the 5' RACE reads; it lists each CDR3 protein once, without DNA. The sample table includes about 110,000 distinct CDR3 sequences. General observations from the study: CXCR3-positive naive cells carried more hydrophobic TRB CDR3s than CXCR3-negative naive cells did.

Their antigens remain unidentified. The specimen sequenced was naive CXCR3+ CD8+ T cells from blood. Specified subset: CD45RO-CCR7+CD27+CD95- naive CD8+ T cells expressing CXCR3 (TNR3+). These receptors came from a human donor in good health. Some clones in this sample may be carry-over from other donors' samples.

V usage is TRBV29-1 and J usage is TRBJ1-3; TCRdb's D gene call, TRBD1, goes unchecked for lack of DNA. Germline V gives CDR1 SQVTM, CDR2 ANQGSEA. This CDR3 is built from 13 residues. The CDR3 spells CSVVSGEGNTIYF.

This chain uses TRBV7-9 with TRBJ2-1. CDR1 is SEHNR, CDR2 FQNEAQ, per germline (reference sequence). This CDR3 is built from 13 residues. CDR3 amino acids: CASSLEWGNEQFF.

The rearrangement joins TRBV29-1 to TRBJ1-1; TCRdb returns TRBD1, unconfirmable since there is no DNA. Germline V gene sequence: CDR1 SQVTM, CDR2 ANQGSEA. The CDR3 totals 15 residues. This chain's CDR3 is CSGLPGGQGATEAFF.

The chain recombines TRBV6-2 or TRBV6-3 with TRBJ2-7; the D gene TCRdb calls, TRBD2, cannot be checked with no DNA. This CDR3 contains 13 residues. CDR1 and CDR2 from the germline V gene are MNHEY and SVGEGT. CDR3 sequence reads: CASSSGLADEQYF.

The chain combines TRBV4-3 with TRBJ2-2; no DNA is available, so the TRBD2 call from TCRdb remains unchecked. The CDR3 sequence is 21 residues long. Germline assignment: CDR1 LGHNA and CDR2 YSLEER. Here the CDR3 reads CASSQAYPGLAGYRNTGELFF.

This sequence joins TRBV14 and TRBJ2-1; TCRdb picks TRBD1, but there is no DNA to check that call. The CDR3 loop spans 15 amino acids. Germline-derived CDR1 and CDR2 are SGHDN and FVKESK. The CDR3 sequence is CASSQDSYGGNEQFF. Filled out from reference TRBV14 and TRBJ2-1, the complete variable domain reads EAGVTQFPSHSVIEKGQTVTLRCDPISGHDNLYWYRRVMGKEIKFLLHFVKESKQDESGMPNNRFLAERTGGTYSTLKVQPAELEDSGVYFCASSQDSYGGNEQFFGPGTRLTVL.

This chain connects TRBV29-1 to TRBJ2-7; TCRdb designates TRBD2, a call that cannot be tested without DNA. Per germline, CDR1 SQVTM and CDR2 ANQGSEA. This CDR3 has 13 amino acids. CDR3 in amino acids: CSVLTSGRDEQYF.

The CDR3 sequence: CASRSPSRVEQFF. This sequence joins TRBV12-3 or TRBV12-4 and TRBJ2-1; TCRdb's D call, TRBD2, is unchecked because there is no DNA. This CDR3 has 13 amino acids.

The chain combines TRBV4-3 with TRBJ1-2; the D call from TCRdb, TRBD1, cannot be confirmed without DNA. CDR3 size: 18 residues. Germline CDR1 is LGHNA and CDR2 is YSLEER. The CDR3 loop is CASSQDYTGGVIYVGYTF.

Here the CDR3 reads CASWGGSSSYNEQFF. The chain carries TRBV7-9 and TRBJ2-1; the D call of TRBD1 rests on TCRdb alone, since no DNA is present to check it. CDR1 and CDR2 (germline): SEHNR, FQNEAQ (reference sequence). The CDR3 has 15 residues.

The genes are TRBV4-2 and TRBJ1-1. CDR1 and CDR2 (germline): LGHNA, YNFKEQ. The CDR3 is made up of 13 amino acids. The CDR3 protein is CASSLDRNTEAFF.

J is TRBJ2-1 and V is TRBV28; TCRdb selects TRBD1, and the lack of DNA leaves this call unchecked. From germline, CDR1 is MDHEN and CDR2 SYDVKM. The CDR3 totals 15 residues. The CDR3: CASSPPGGAYNEQFF.

This sequence joins TRBV6-5 and TRBJ2-7; checking the TCRdb D call of TRBD1 is not possible without DNA. Per the germline V gene, CDR1 is MNHEY and CDR2 is SVGAGI. The CDR3 is made up of 14 amino acids. The CDR3 loop is CASSVGQVTYEQYF.

The V and J genes are TRBV5-1 and TRBJ1-1; TCRdb's D call, TRBD1, is unchecked because there is no DNA. The CDR3 consists of 14 residues. Germline assignment: CDR1 SGHRS and CDR2 YFSETQ. CDR3 amino acids: CASSLLRENTEAFF.

This CDR3 is CASSLGAEEQYF. The chain is built from TRBV5-1 and TRBJ2-7; TCRdb selects TRBD1, and the lack of DNA leaves this call unchecked. Germline V gene lookup returns CDR1 SGHRS and CDR2 YFSETQ. The CDR3 is 12 residues long.